This T cell receptor beta chain was captured by sequencing in a study of identifying expanded T cells in peripheral blood. Study conclusions and caveats: Across healthy donors, higher total template counts meant significantly greater approximately 2-week count variance. Differentially abundant clones: approximately 1.3 between replicates, just under 17 at roughly 13 days, less than 20 at four.

Sequencing was performed with immunoSEQ multiplex PCR; in TCRdb, only in-frame clones are kept and a portion is missing. Here the sample spans approximately 100,000 clones, roughly nine tenths being singletons. About this clone: What it recognizes is unknown.

The CDR3 totals 16 residues. V shed 0 bases and J shed 1 base, with 7 bases lying between them. From germline, CDR1 is MNHEY and CDR2 SVGAGI. During the collection period, no donor immune events like infections were recorded. Sequenced material: blood. The V call is TRBV6-5, the J call TRBJ2-6; D might be TRBD1 or TRBD2, each matching 5 bases. This receptor was identified in a person aged 18 to 69 in good health. CDR3 sequence reads: CASSYSGVSGANVLTF. CDR3 coding DNA: TGTGCCAGCAGTTACTCGGGGGTGTCTGGGGCCAACGTCCTGACTTTC.